This T cell receptor (beta chain) was profiled in a study of T-cell reconstitution after alpha-beta-depleted transplantation in children. Study findings and constraints: By about two months after transplant, alpha-beta T cells reportedly arose from several hundred graft clones that had expanded. Newly produced T cells mostly provided counts and TCRbeta diversity after one year, as hyperexpanded clones declined.

Unique molecular identifiers featured in how the TCRbeta library was prepared. TCRdb reanalysed the PCR reads using MiXCR and keeps one entry per CDR3 protein. The repertoire holds approximately 500,000 distinct CDR3 sequences, about 11% seen once, with around 2% in the top ten. Germline V gene sequence: CDR1 KGHDR, CDR2 SFDVKD. The CDR3 spans 15 residues. Trimming left V 4 bases short and J 5 bases short, with 15 bases between. There are many counts of this clonotype. Its antigen is as yet unknown. This sequence originates from a child under 10 years old with inherited bone marrow failure, due to receive a stem cell transplant. This chain joins TRBV24-1 and TRBJ2-3, with unresolved D. Sequences were derived from PBMCs, sampled before TCRalphabeta/CD19-depleted stem cell transplant. CDR3 DNA: TGTGCCACCAGTGACCGCCAGCCGTACTTAGATACGCAGTATTTT. It encodes CATSDRQPYLDTQYF.